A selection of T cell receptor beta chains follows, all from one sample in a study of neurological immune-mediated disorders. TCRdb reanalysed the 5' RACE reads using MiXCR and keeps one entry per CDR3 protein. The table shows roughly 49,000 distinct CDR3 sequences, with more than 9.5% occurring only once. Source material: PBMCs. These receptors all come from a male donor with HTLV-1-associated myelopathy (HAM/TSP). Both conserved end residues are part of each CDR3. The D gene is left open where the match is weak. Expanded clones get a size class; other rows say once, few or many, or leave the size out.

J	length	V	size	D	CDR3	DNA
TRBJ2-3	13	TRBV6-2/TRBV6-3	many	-	CASSYQVTDTQYF	TGTGCCAGCAGTTATCAGGTCACAGATACGCAGTATTTT
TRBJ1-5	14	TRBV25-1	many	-	CASSESRGFQPQHF	TGTGCCAGCAGTGAGTCCAGGGGTTTTCAGCCCCAGCATTTT
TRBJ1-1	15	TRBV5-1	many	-	CASSSGLSMNTEAFF	TGCGCCAGCAGTTCGGGACTCTCCATGAACACTGAAGCTTTCTTT
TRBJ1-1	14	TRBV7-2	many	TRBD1	CASSETGVMAEAFF	TGTGCCAGCAGCGAGACAGGGGTTATGGCTGAAGCTTTCTTT
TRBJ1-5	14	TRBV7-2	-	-	CASSFQGSNQPQHF	TGTGCCAGCAGCTTCCAGGGAAGCAATCAGCCCCAGCATTTT
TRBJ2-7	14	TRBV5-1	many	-	CASSSRVANYEQYF	TGCGCCAGCAGTAGCAGGGTGGCGAACTACGAGCAGTACTTC
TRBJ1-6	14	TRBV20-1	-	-	CSASGAGHNSPLHF	TGCAGTGCTAGTGGGGCAGGCCATAATTCACCCCTCCACTTT
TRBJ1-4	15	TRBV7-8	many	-	CASSASGTINEKLFF	TGTGCCAGCAGCGCGTCAGGAACGATCAATGAAAAACTGTTTTTT
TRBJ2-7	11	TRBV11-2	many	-	CASRYSYEQYF	TGTGCCAGCCGATACTCCTACGAGCAGTACTTC
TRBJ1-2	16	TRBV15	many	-	CATSRDIAGSHYGYTF	TGTGCCACCAGCAGAGATATCGCAGGGAGCCACTATGGCTACACCTTC
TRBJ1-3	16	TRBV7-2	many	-	CASSLASLGSGNTIYF	TGTGCCAGCAGCTTAGCGTCACTGGGGTCTGGAAACACCATATATTTT
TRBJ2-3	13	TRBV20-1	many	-	CSARTLHTDTQYF	TGCAGTGCTCGGACCCTCCACACAGATACGCAGTATTTT
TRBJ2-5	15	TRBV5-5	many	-	CASSLTGVYQETQYF	TGTGCCAGCAGCTTGACAGGAGTCTACCAAGAGACCCAGTACTTC
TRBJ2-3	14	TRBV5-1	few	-	CASSAGRYTDTQYF	TGCGCCAGCAGCGCGGGACGGTACACAGATACGCAGTATTTT
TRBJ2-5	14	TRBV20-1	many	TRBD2	CSAELAGVPGTQYF	TGCAGTGCGGAGCTAGCGGGGGTACCGGGGACCCAGTACTTC
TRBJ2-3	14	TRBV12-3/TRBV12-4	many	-	CASSLVQGLDTQYF	TGTGCCAGCAGTTTGGTTCAGGGTTTAGATACGCAGTATTTT
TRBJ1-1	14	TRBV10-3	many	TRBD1	CAISDGTDHTEAFF	TGTGCCATCAGTGACGGGACAGACCACACTGAAGCTTTCTTT
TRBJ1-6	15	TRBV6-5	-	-	CASSYGTENGSPLHF	TGTGCCAGCAGTTACGGGACGGAGAACGGGTCGCCCCTCCACTTT
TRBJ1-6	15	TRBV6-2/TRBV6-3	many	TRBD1	CASSYSEGGLSPLHF	TGTGCCAGCAGTTACTCGGAAGGGGGCCTTTCACCCCTCCACTTT
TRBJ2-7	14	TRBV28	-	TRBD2	CASLAGQLLSEQYF	TGTGCCAGCCTAGCGGGTCAACTTCTCAGCGAGCAGTACTTC
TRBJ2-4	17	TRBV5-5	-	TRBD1	CASSLKGQELAKNIQYF	TGTGCCAGCAGCTTGAAGGGACAGGAGTTAGCCAAAAACATTCAGTACTTC
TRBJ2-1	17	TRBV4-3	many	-	CASSQDPAGSSYNEQFF	TGCGCCAGCAGCCAAGACCCGGCCGGGAGCTCCTACAATGAGCAGTTCTTC